This T cell receptor (beta chain) derives from a study of T cells expressing NK-cell markers. Germline CDR1 reads SGHRS; CDR2 reads YFSETQ. CDR3 length: 17 amino acids. TCRdb re-analyzed the 5' RACE reads; it lists each CDR3 protein once, without DNA. Recorded for this sample: 350,000 to 450,000 distinct CDR3 sequences. The sample comprised blood T cells: a sorted CD56 or NKG2C T cell subset, CD4+ or CD8+ T cells, or bulk PBMC T cells (not recorded which). The receptor was derived from a man aged 18-75 years in good health. The V and J genes are TRBV5-1 and TRBJ1-6; TCRdb designates TRBD1, a call that cannot be tested without DNA. CDR3 residues: CASSRRQGSSYNSPLHF. The entire variable domain, with the rest obtained from reference TRBV5-1 and TRBJ1-6, is as follows: KAGVTQTPRYLIKTRGQQVTLSCSPISGHRSVSWYQQTPGQGLQFLFEYFSETQRNKGNFPGRFSGRQFSNSRSEMNVSTLELGDSALYLCASSRRQGSSYNSPLHFGNGTRLTVT.